Sequencing of this T cell receptor beta chain was carried out in a study of vaccination and CD4 T cells after COVID-19. Noted treatment: roughly ten-day PBMC culture with coronavirus spike peptide pools or control peptides (ViraFEST assay). Germline V gives CDR1 MNHNS, CDR2 SASEGT. The CDR3 loop spans 14 amino acids. V shed 8 bases and J 9 bases; nucleotides not matched to a gene: 8. Researchers used the Oncomine TCR Beta short-read assay to sequence DNA from cultured CD4+ T cells. TCRdb passed the PCR reads through MiXCR, listing each CDR3 protein once. The repertoire holds some 20,000 distinct CDR3 sequences, with around 52% as singletons. This clonotype has just a few counts. What it binds is unknown.

The V call is TRBV6-1, the J call TRBJ1-6, with 9 bases matching TRBD1. The TCR comes from a human donor who had recovered from COVID-19. Specimen: CD4+ T cells from blood, cultured in vitro. CDR3 in DNA: TGTGCCAGCTCCCGGGACAGGGAGCCTTCACCCCTCCACTTT. The encoded protein is CASSRDREPSPLHF.